This T cell receptor (beta chain) emerged from a study of cytomegalovirus exposure and HLA in healthy donors. Study results and caveats: Reportedly, fewer N-insertions than the roughly 700-donor mean appeared in an Asian-associated ancestry cluster in a later analysis. When the data were analyzed later, several of the most significant clusters appeared to be linked to common viral pathogens.

Use of 60 Vbeta and 13 Jbeta primers characterized the PCR. TCRdb's copy holds only in-frame clones and misses some; the assay was immunoSEQ multiplex PCR. The table lists about 100,000 clones, around 80% of them singletons, with around 14% in the top ten. This clone was observed a few times. Its antigen remains unknown. Healthy people donating bone marrow made up the donors. The sample comprised PBMCs. The receptor's source is a male donor in good health and CMV-seropositive.

CDR3 nucleotide sequence: TGTGCCAGTAGTGAGTCCGCGGGGGGCTCCTACAATGAGCAGTTCTTC. It translates to CASSESAGGSYNEQFF. V is TRBV19 and J is TRBJ2-1, with 8 positions matching TRBD2. CDR3 size: 16 residues. Trimming at V came to 5 bases and at J to 0 bases, leaving 6 bases not matched to a gene. Germline loops: CDR1 LNHDA, CDR2 SQIVND (reference sequence).